This entry describes one T cell receptor beta chain. What it recognizes is unknown. The data belong to a study of cytomegalovirus exposure and HLA in healthy donors. Study-wide findings and caveats: About 87% or about 30% of the time was how often most TCR beta V segments were productive, according to an earlier analysis. The authors confirmed in vitro that three CMV-associated chains were specific for CMV antigens.

60 Vbeta and 13 Jbeta primers were used in PCR. Clones were read by immunoSEQ multiplex PCR, and TCRdb kept only the in-frame ones, dropping some. The top ten clones hold 1.8% of a sample with under 250,000 clones, 75% to 80% of them seen once. Trimming shortened V by 5 bases and J by 2 bases, and 9 bases separated the two germline ends. The CDR3 loop spans 14 amino acids. The germline V gene encodes CDR1 SGHDN and CDR2 FVKESK. This receptor was taken from a male donor in good health and CMV-seronegative. Material: PBMCs. The J gene is TRBJ2-2, the V gene TRBV14; unclear D gene. The CDR3 spells CASSSLLNTGELFF. Written as DNA, the CDR3 is TGTGCCAGCAGCTCCTTACTCAACACCGGGGAGCTGTTTTTT.